Ten or more counts support the clone carrying this T cell receptor beta chain. CDR1 is SGHRS, CDR2 YFSETQ, per germline. The CDR3 contains 18 residues. V was shortened by 0 bases and J by 6 bases, with 22 bases between the two germline ends. TCRdb redid the calling of the 5' RACE reads with MiXCR, one entry per CDR3 protein. In the table there are tens of thousands of distinct CDR3 sequences, around 4% of which are singletons. These data are taken from a study of early T cells in non-severe SARS-CoV-2 infection. Study as a whole: Chains were not paired, and sequencing was done on bulk RNA from unsorted whole blood.

This sequence joins TRBV5-1 and TRBJ2-1; possibly TRBD1 for D (5 bases). The receptor comes from an adult who was a healthcare worker with PCR-confirmed SARS-CoV-2 infection or an uninfected control (not recorded which). The sequencing input was whole blood. CDR3 nucleotide sequence: TGCGCCAGCAGCTTGGTCAATCTGACAGCCAGCCCCTTCAATGAGCAGTTCTTC. This encodes CASSLVNLTASPFNEQFF.